The present TCR beta chain was sequenced within a study of cytotoxic CD8 clonotypes in ibrutinib-treated CLL. Study outcomes and limitations: At baseline, clonality was higher than in age-matched healthy donors and correlated with CD8+ counts.

Measured with immunoSEQ multiplex PCR; TCRdb has only the in-frame clones, and not every one. This sample carries fewer than 200,000 clones, approximately 80% of them seen once, and the ten largest clones take roughly 4.6%. Germline V lookup: CDR1 SQVTM, CDR2 ANQGSEA. V shed 7 bases, J shed 5 bases, and the junction held 10 bases outside the gene matches. This CDR3 has 15 amino acids. A note on this clone: Antigen specificity is unknown.

The sample here was PBMCs, taken after 24 months of ibrutinib treatment. The sequence was collected from a human donor with chronic lymphocytic leukemia. V gene TRBV29-1 combines with J gene TRBJ2-7; 14 bases fit TRBD2. CDR3 amino acids: CSGKGTSGSNHEQYF. CDR3 DNA sequence: TGCAGCGGGAAAGGGACTAGCGGGAGCAACCACGAGCAGTACTTC.